A selection of T cell receptor beta chains follows, all from one sample in a study of regulatory T cells in long-lasting Graves disease. From the multiplex PCR reads, TCRdb called clonotypes with MiXCR, one entry per CDR3 protein. The data contain fewer than 500,000 distinct CDR3 sequences, 15% to 20% of them singletons. This same sample was also taken into another study, of T cells in Graves' hyperthyroidism and ophthalmopathy.

The input for sequencing was peripheral blood mononuclear cells (PBMCs), taken at new diagnosis, from a patient treated with antithyroid drugs. The receptors here all came from a man between 40 and 49 years old with Graves disease. Both conserved end residues are part of each CDR3. The D gene is left open where the match is weak. Clone size is shown for a subset of rows, as once, few, many or a class of expanded clone.

d_gene: -
j_gene: TRBJ1-1
v_gene: TRBV27
abundance: few
CDR3nt: TGTGCCAGCAGTTTCCTAGGACTGAACACTGAAGCTTTCTTT
CDR3aa: CASSFLGLNTEAFF

d_gene: TRBD1
j_gene: TRBJ1-2
v_gene: TRBV7-6
abundance: many
CDR3nt: TGTGCCAGCAGCTTAGAACAGGGGAGCGACTATGGCTACACCTTC
CDR3aa: CASSLEQGSDYGYTF

d_gene: TRBD2
j_gene: TRBJ2-7
v_gene: TRBV10-3
abundance: few
CDR3nt: TGTGCCACCGGAAGAGGGACTAGCGGCTACGAGCAGTACTTC
CDR3aa: CATGRGTSGYEQYF

d_gene: TRBD1
j_gene: TRBJ1-2
v_gene: TRBV2
abundance: many
CDR3nt: TGTGCCAGCAGTGAATGGGACAGGGGGGGCTACACCTTC
CDR3aa: CASSEWDRGGYTF

d_gene: TRBD2
j_gene: TRBJ2-2
v_gene: TRBV5-1
abundance: -
CDR3nt: TGCGCCAGCAGCAACCGGACTAGCGGGAGGGGCACCGGGGAGCTGTTTTTT
CDR3aa: CASSNRTSGRGTGELFF

d_gene: TRBD2
j_gene: TRBJ2-3
v_gene: TRBV2
abundance: many
CDR3nt: TGTGCCAGCATCAAAGCGGGGGGGACTAGCGGGAGAGTGTCCAGGGGGGCAGATACGCAGTATTTT
CDR3aa: CASIKAGGTSGRVSRGADTQYF

d_gene: TRBD1
j_gene: TRBJ1-2
v_gene: TRBV19
abundance: -
CDR3nt: TGTGCCAGTAGTGACGCAGGGGGGGACAAAAGCTATGGCTACACCTTC
CDR3aa: CASSDAGGDKSYGYTF

d_gene: TRBD1
j_gene: TRBJ2-7
v_gene: TRBV19
abundance: -
CDR3nt: TGTGCCAGTAATTCGGACAGGGACTACGAGCAGTACTTC
CDR3aa: CASNSDRDYEQYF

d_gene: -
j_gene: TRBJ1-2
v_gene: TRBV2
abundance: many
CDR3nt: TGTGCCAGCAGTGAATGGGTCGGTAGAGGGGACTCAGGTGGCTACACCTTC
CDR3aa: CASSEWVGRGDSGGYTF

d_gene: TRBD2
j_gene: TRBJ2-3
v_gene: TRBV5-1
abundance: -
CDR3nt: TGCGCCAGCAGCTTTTTAGCGGGAAGCTCAGATACGCAGTATTTT
CDR3aa: CASSFLAGSSDTQYF

d_gene: -
j_gene: TRBJ1-5
v_gene: TRBV12-3/TRBV12-4
abundance: -
CDR3nt: TGTGCCAGCACCCTAAACAGGTCCCCCCAGCCCCAGCATTTT
CDR3aa: CASTLNRSPQPQHF

d_gene: -
j_gene: TRBJ2-7
v_gene: TRBV6-1
abundance: many
CDR3nt: TGTGCCAGCAGTGAAGCCCCGGACGAGCAGTACTTC
CDR3aa: CASSEAPDEQYF